The TCR beta chain described here comes from a study of vaccination effects on CD4 cells after COVID-19. A word on this clone: The antigen remains undetermined.

Study-level results: After vaccination of healthy people, only 1 of 255 vaccine-induced clones cross-reacted with common cold coronaviruses. There were few convalescent patients in the study and no early post-infection timepoints.

Profiled with immunoSEQ multiplex PCR; TCRdb holds only in-frame clones, not every one. The data contain 55,000 to 70,000 clones, around four fifths of them seen just once; the ten biggest clones take up around 0.95%. Before any sequencing was done, the ViraFEST assay used viral peptide pools to expand antigen-specific CD4+ T cells. It was after 10 days of culture that CD4+ T cells were isolated. Every participant took two doses of the BNT162b2 or mRNA-1273 vaccine. Previously uninfected by SARS-CoV-2, the vaccine recipients also showed negative nucleocapsid antibodies. With about 9.8 ug/ml peptides and around 9.9 IU/ml IL-2, fewer than 2.5 million PBMC per well were cultured. The CDR3 consists of 16 residues. From germline, CDR1 is KGHDR and CDR2 SFDVKD. Losses at the gene ends were 4 bases for V and 9 bases for J; bases not matched to a gene: 13.

The rearrangement links TRBV24-1 to TRBJ2-1; TRBD2 agrees at 8 bases. The specimen was CD4+ T cells from PBMCs cultured with HCoV-OC43 spike peptides, collected after COVID-19 vaccination. The subset was: HCoV-OC43 spike overlapping peptide pool stimulation. This sequence was found in a human donor who received a COVID-19 vaccine. CDR3 sequence reads: CATSDSSLGGAGEQFF. The CDR3 DNA follows: TGTGCCACCAGTGACTCCTCGCTCGGGGGGGCGGGTGAGCAGTTCTTC.